This TCR beta chain derives from a study of T cells after yellow fever vaccination (dated by TCRdb to the late 2010s). Some background on the complete study: The SMART-Seq v4 Ultra Low Input RNA kit was used to prepare libraries from fractions with low cell numbers. The cohort comprised two healthy male donors, one aged 18 to 29 and one aged 30 to 40 years. Bulk PBMC replicates and cell subsets were isolated from blood drawn at multiple timepoints before and after both primary and secondary immunization. Bulk TCR alpha and beta repertoires were sequenced longitudinally to track T-cell clones before and after primary and booster YFV17D yellow fever vaccination.

The table lists this clonotype with many counts. The antigen it recognizes is unknown. No base-level quality is on record; no much larger clone is a single base apart. Study-wide findings and limitations: The study included only a couple of donors, which limits how far the findings can be generalized. Most clones expanded after primary vaccination were re-detected after the booster (almost 98% of CD4 and approximately 88% of CD8), suggesting broad memory maintenance. Compared with the primary T-cell response, the secondary T-cell response was faster but weaker, reaching its peak on day 5 rather than on day 15. A small share of clonotypes occurred in both CD4 and CD8 compartments, likely arising from convergent recombination. Because abundant contaminating clonotypes from the bulk population could be contained in FACS-sorted repertoires, computational filtering was required.

Between the V and J ends, shortened by 0 bases and 2 bases respectively, the junction contains 8 bases. There are 14 amino acids in the CDR3, from cysteine to phenylalanine inclusive. Only the CDR3 DNA stays, 42 bases, in frame from base 1. From the germline V gene, CDR1 is SGDLS and CDR2 is YYNGEE. The treatment or condition label here, explained by the study, means: live attenuated yellow fever vaccine strain. PBMCs were isolated from peripheral blood using a standard Ficoll-Paque protocol. CD4 and CD8 T-cell fractions were isolated with Dynabeads CD4 and CD8 positive selection kits. TriZol was used to extract RNA from bulk PBMCs, CD4 and CD8 fractions, and dextramer-positive and dextramer-negative fractions. Synthesis of TCR cDNA relied on 5'RACE template switching, a step that introduced a universal primer site along with unique molecular identifiers. Priming for cDNA synthesis came from both the TCR alpha and TCR beta constant segments. Two PCR steps were used to amplify libraries, with sample barcodes and sequencing adapters being added in the second step. Libraries were sequenced on Illumina HiSeq 2500 (2x100 bp) or NovaSeq (2x150 bp). The original pipeline was this. Demultiplexing of reads and collapsing into UMI consensus sequences were performed with MIGEC, and V(D)J alignment was carried out with MiXCR. Vaccine-responding clonotypes were defined with edgeR using replicate PBMC samples, requiring FDR below 0.01 and a log2 fold change above 5 up to day 15. Each bulk clonotype received a CD4 or CD8 identity based on whether the sequenced CD4 or CD8 repertoire contained that clonotype at higher abundance. TCRdb reworked the public reads: Q25 trimming with fastp, MiXCR clone assembly, productive beta chains retained. All rows with the same CDR3 protein become a single entry with the most common DNA and genes. The V and J calls and clone size are TCRdb's, not the authors'. Across this sample there are 100,000 to 150,000 distinct CDR3 sequences, with about 7.8% seen only once. 2.7% of the sample is held by the ten biggest clonotypes.

The sample consisted of CD4+ T cells sorted from PBMCs, taken around 45 days after the first yellow fever vaccination. The clonotype comes from a young man who received the YFV17D yellow fever vaccine. Recombination joined TRBV9 with TRBJ2-5; TRBD1 is perhaps the D gene, given 6 matching bases. This receptor carries the CDR3 CASSVVGGQETQYF. The DNA sequence is given as TGTGCCAGCAGCGTAGTAGGGGGTCAAGAGACCCAGTACTTC.